This T cell receptor (beta chain) derives from a study of CD8 T cells in ankylosing spondylitis. Study-level results: It appeared that ankylosing spondylitis blood was characterized by a TCR beta motif of several highly homologous variants. Disease-linked clones were reportedly significantly enriched in matched ankylosing spondylitis synovial fluid.

Making use of molecular barcodes, quantitative 5'-RACE generated TCR beta libraries. TCRdb ran MiXCR on the 5' RACE reads and lists one entry per CDR3 protein. The sample records around 890,000 distinct CDR3 sequences, roughly 12% being singletons. This clonotype came up a few times. Its matching antigen is unknown. CDR3 length: 17 residues. The J segment lost 2 bases and the V segment lost 1 base, leaving 3 bases of the junction unmatched. Germline CDR1 reads LGHNA; CDR2 reads YNFKEQ. Sequences were obtained from blood, either unsorted or a sorted T cell fraction (not recorded which). The TCR comes from a male donor with ankylosing spondylitis. V gene TRBV4-2 combines with J gene TRBJ2-5; 14 bases fit TRBD2. For the CDR3, the DNA is TGTGCCAGCAGCCAAGGACTAGCGGGAGGGCCGCAAGAGACCCAGTACTTC. Translation: CASSQGLAGGPQETQYF.